This T cell receptor (beta chain) originates from a study of blood T cells in healthy people across ages. Study observations and caveats: TCR beta diversity, measured per million T cells, fell in a roughly linear way with age. Samples with more naive T cells showed higher observed beta diversity. Unsorted PBMCs prevented conclusive naive versus antigen-experienced comparison.

Points on this clonotype: What it binds is not known.

Primers used in a second PCR of about 7 to 11 cycles were a sample-barcoded 5' primer and a J-beta primer mix. TCRdb analysed the 5' RACE reads with MiXCR anew, one entry per CDR3 protein. The repertoire includes about 830,000 distinct CDR3 sequences, around 68% of them detected once, and 28% sits in the top ten. CDR1 KGHDR and CDR2 SFDVKD come from the germline V gene. V was clipped by 4 bases and J by 7 bases; unmatched bases: 15. The CDR3 contains 19 residues. Sequences were obtained from blood. The source of this sequence is a young man in good health. The V gene is TRBV24-1, the J gene TRBJ2-2; TRBD2 agrees at 12 bases. The CDR3 here is CATSDPTLAGGPKSGELFF. The DNA of the CDR3 is TGTGCCACCAGTGACCCAACTCTAGCGGGAGGGCCTAAAAGCGGGGAGCTGTTTTTT.